These 28 T cell receptor beta chains share one sample of origin, sequenced in a study of beta chain features in type 1 diabetes. Every bit of the isolated RNA underwent reverse transcription, so sequencing read expressed TCRB transcripts. Using immunoSEQ multiplex PCR, the repertoire was profiled, and TCRdb retains in-frame clones only, with some absent. The repertoire holds around 450,000 clones, with around 10% as singletons. The material sequenced was naive CD4+ T cells from blood. These receptor sequences come from a woman younger than 30 in good health.

This clone was found a few times. The chain carries TRBV7-9 and TRBJ2-7; 9 positions match TRBD2. The CDR3 consists of 17 residues. Per germline, CDR1 SEHNR and CDR2 FQNEAQ (reference sequence). V lost 1 base, J lost 3 bases, and 10 bases stayed unmatched. For the CDR3, the DNA is TGTGCCAGCAGCTTAGTTAAAACGCGGGAGGGAGACTACGAGCAGTACTTC. Amino acids: CASSLVKTREGDYEQYF. Variable domain in full (rest from reference TRBV7-9 and TRBJ2-7): DTGVSQNPRHKITKRGQNVTFRCDPISEHNRLYWYRQTLGQGPEFLTYFQNEAQLEKSRLLSDRFSAERPKGSFSTLEIQRTEQGDSAMYLCASSLVKTREGDYEQYFGPGTRLTVT.

The V gene is TRBV7-8, the J gene TRBJ1-6, with D hard to call. The CDR3 runs to 15 residues. The V gene's germline CDR1 is SGHVS and CDR2 FQNEAQ. Trimming cost V 6 bases and J 7 bases, with 16 bases left between them. CDR3 coding DNA: TGTGCCAGCAGTAAGAGAAGGGAAGAAAATTCACCCCTCCACTTT. Protein: CASSKRREENSPLHF.

The chain uses TRBV4-1 and TRBJ2-7; TRBD1 matches at 8 bases. J lost 1 base, V lost 6 bases, and 17 bases had no gene match. The CDR3 consists of 18 residues. The germline V gene encodes CDR1 MGHRA and CDR2 YSYEKL. The CDR3 DNA follows: TGCGCCAGCAGGAAAAGGGGGTCCGGGACAGGCAAATCCTACGAGCAGTACGTC. Translating gives CASRKRGSGTGKSYEQYV.

Only a few counts were recorded for this clone. The rearrangement uses TRBV4-1 and TRBJ2-3; D is ambiguous. V gave up 1 base and J gave up 3 bases, with 8 bases separating them. This CDR3 contains 14 residues. In germline, CDR1 is MGHRA, CDR2 YSYEKL. The chain's CDR3 is CASSQGGPTDTQYF. As DNA, the CDR3 is TGCGCCAGCAGCCAAGGAGGACCGACAGATACGCAGTATTTT.

This clone showed up just a few times. The V and J genes are TRBV30 and TRBJ1-4; 7 positions agree with TRBD1. The CDR3 contains 13 residues. Germline trimming cut 3 bases from V and 7 bases from J; bases unmatched to any gene: 5. CDR1 and CDR2 from the germline V gene are GTSNPN and SVGIG (reference sequence). In nucleotides, the CDR3 is TGTGCCTGGAGGCACACAGGGGTTGAAAAACTGTTTTTT. Its translation is CAWRHTGVEKLFF.

This clone was detected a few times. The CDR3, as DNA: TGCTTGACCGGGACAGAGACTGAAGCTTTCTTT. Its translation is CLTGTETEAFF. The V call is TRBV29-1, the J call TRBJ1-1; 7 positions agree with TRBD1. The CDR3 totals 11 residues. The germline gives CDR1 SQVTM, CDR2 ANQGSEA.

This clone was seen a few times. The chain joins TRBV18 to TRBJ1-4; D might be TRBD1 (6 bases). The CDR3 contains 14 residues. Between the trimmed V and J ends, which lost 4 bases and 3 bases, there was a span of 9 bases. Germline lookup yields CDR1 KGHSH and CDR2 LQKENI. The CDR3 nucleotides are TGTGCCAGCTCACTGGACAGTCCTAATGAAAAACTGTTTTTT. Its protein product is CASSLDSPNEKLFF.

This clone occurred a few times. The chain uses TRBV13 and TRBJ2-3; 7 bases agree with TRBD1. Trimming took 5 bases from V and 4 from J; bases not matched to a gene: 6. This CDR3 is built from 14 residues. CDR1 is PRHDT and CDR2 is FYEKMQ in the germline V gene (reference sequence). The CDR3: CASSDTGAADTQYF. CDR3 in DNA: TGTGCCAGCAGCGATACAGGGGCGGCAGATACGCAGTATTTT.

The chain has TRBV25-1 and TRBJ1-2; no reliable D call. The length of the CDR3 is 13 residues. The V end lost 6 bases, the J end lost 6 bases, and 14 bases lay between the germline ends. The V gene's germline CDR1 is MGHDK and CDR2 SYGVNS. CDR3 sequence reads: CASSKNRWDGYTF. CDR3 DNA: TGTGCCAGCAGCAAGAACAGATGGGATGGCTACACCTTC.

This clone was counted at least ten times. The chain employs TRBV29-1 and TRBJ2-1, with D perhaps TRBD1 (5 bases). This CDR3 contains 12 residues. CDR1 SQVTM and CDR2 ANQGSEA come from the germline V gene. The V gene lost 7 bases and the J gene lost 7 bases, with 14 bases spanning the gap. The CDR3 coding sequence is TGCAGCGGACGCAGGGTTGATAATGAGCAGTTCTTC. Its translation is CSGRRVDNEQFF.

The chain joins TRBV5-1 to TRBJ1-4, with a tentative D call TRBD1 (5 bases). Germline V lookup: CDR1 SGHRS, CDR2 YFSETQ. V gave up 5 bases and J gave up 5 bases, with 13 bases separating them. The CDR3 is 14 residues long. The CDR3 nucleotides are TGCGCCAGCAGTTCCGGGACGGTCAATGAAAAACTGTTTTTT. As protein: CASSSGTVNEKLFF.

This clone was recorded a few times. V and J are TRBV5-1 and TRBJ1-2, with 11 positions matching TRBD1. The CDR3 extends over 16 amino acids. V dropped 4 bases and J dropped 7; count of bases not matched to a gene: 12. The germline V gene has CDR1 SGHRS and CDR2 YFSETQ. This chain's CDR3 is CASSPPIAGTGGGYTF. The DNA for the CDR3 is TGCGCCAGCAGCCCACCTATCGCCGGGACAGGGGGTGGCTACACCTTC.

This clone was seen only a few times. V usage is TRBV18 and J usage is TRBJ2-7; D is undetermined. Looked up from germline, CDR1 is KGHSH and CDR2 is LQKENI. This CDR3 spans 15 amino acids. The V end lost 6 bases, the J end lost 0 bases, and 15 bases lay between the germline ends. The CDR3 reads CASSSGGISSYEQYF. The CDR3 DNA reads as TGTGCCAGCTCCTCGGGCGGAATAAGCTCCTACGAGCAGTACTTC.

This clone was detected only a few times. Just one base apart from a much larger clone, this may be a read error. The V call is TRBV11-3, the J call TRBJ2-3; D is uncertain. This CDR3 region has 12 residues. V lost 2 bases and J lost 2, with 2 bases in between. Germline values: CDR1 SGHNT, CDR2 YENEEA. This CDR3 reads CASSLYTDTQYF. CDR3 in DNA: TGTGCCAGCAGCTTATACACAGATACGCAGTATTTT. Variable domain in full (rest from reference TRBV11-3 and TRBJ2-3): EAGVVQSPRYKIIEKKQPVAFWCNPISGHNTLYWYLQNLGQGPELLIRYENEEAVDDSQLPKDRFSAERLKGVDSTLKIQPAELGDSAVYLCASSLYTDTQYFGPGTRLTVL.

This clone was counted only a few times. Other DNA sequences of this sample code for an identical CDR3. The genes are TRBV20-1 and TRBJ1-5; D gene unclear. V was shortened by 6 bases and J by 0 bases, with 3 bases between the two germline ends. Germline values: CDR1 DFQATT, CDR2 SNEGSKA (reference sequence). The CDR3 runs to 11 residues. The CDR3 sequence is CSASSNQPQHF. Written as DNA, the CDR3 is TGCAGTGCGTCTAGCAATCAGCCCCAGCATTTT.

The chain recombines TRBV6-5 with TRBJ1-6; D is unresolved. The CDR3 has 15 amino acids. V was pared by 0 bases and J by 9 bases, with 12 bases between. Germline assignment: CDR1 MNHEY and CDR2 SVGAGI. CDR3 nucleotide sequence: TGTGCCAGCAGTTACTCGTTAAGGAACTCTTCACCCCTCCACTTT. Its translation: CASSYSLRNSSPLHF.

The gene calls are TRBV9 and TRBJ1-4; D is unresolved. Germline V gene data show CDR1 as SGDLS and CDR2 as YYNGEE. The CDR3 runs to 15 residues. The ends were cut back, 4 bases at V and 0 bases at J, with 10 bases in the middle. The CDR3 loop is CASSPRMATNEKLFF. As DNA, the CDR3 is TGTGCCAGCAGCCCCCGGATGGCAACTAATGAAAAACTGTTTTTT. The entire variable domain, with the rest obtained from reference TRBV9 and TRBJ1-4, is as follows: DSGVTQTPKHLITATGQRVTLRCSPRSGDLSVYWYQQSLDQGLQFLIQYYNGEERAKGNILERFSAQQFPDLHSELNLSSLELGDSALYFCASSPRMATNEKLFFGSGTQLSVL.

This clone was recorded at least ten times. This chain uses TRBV29-1 with TRBJ2-3; possible D gene TRBD2, 5 bases. Germline V gene sequence: CDR1 SQVTM, CDR2 ANQGSEA. The CDR3 runs to 13 residues. V lost 4 bases to trimming and J lost 6 bases, with 14 bases between them. The CDR3 DNA reads as TGCAGCGTTGCGGGGTTTCAATTGGATACGCAGTATTTT. It specifies CSVAGFQLDTQYF.

V and J are TRBV7-8 and TRBJ2-3; no reliable D call. This CDR3 comprises 14 residues. From germline, CDR1 is SGHVS and CDR2 FQNEAQ. V was clipped by 4 bases and J by 1 base, with 9 bases between them. The CDR3 loop is CASSSPRGTDTQYF. In nucleotides, the CDR3 is TGTGCCAGCAGCTCCCCCCGTGGCACAGATACGCAGTATTTT. The full variable domain, in which reference TRBV7-8 and TRBJ2-3 provide the parts outside the CDR3, is GAGVSQSPRYKVAKRGQDVALRCDPISGHVSLFWYQQALGQGPEFLTYFQNEAQLDKSGLPSDRFFAERPEGSVSTLKIQRTQQEDSAVYLCASSSPRGTDTQYFGPGTRLTVL.

The V and J genes are TRBV27 and TRBJ2-5; the D gene is possibly TRBD1 (5 bases). CDR1 is MNHEY, CDR2 SMNVEV, per germline (reference sequence). Trimming removed 3 bases from V and 1 base from J, with 6 bases in between. This CDR3 comprises 13 residues. The CDR3 sequence is CASSFTGQETQYF. The CDR3 DNA sequence: TGTGCCAGCAGTTTTACAGGCCAAGAGACCCAGTACTTC.

Only a few counts were recorded for this clone. The CDR3 sequence: CASSVDRQPYNEQFF. As DNA, the CDR3 is TGTGCCAGCAGCGTAGATCGACAGCCATACAATGAGCAGTTCTTC. The chain joins TRBV9 to TRBJ2-1; the D gene is possibly TRBD1 (5 bases). This CDR3 is 15 amino acids long. V gave up 0 bases and J gave up 4 bases, with 11 bases separating them. Germline V lookup: CDR1 SGDLS, CDR2 YYNGEE. Full variable domain (rest looked up from reference TRBV9 and TRBJ2-1): DSGVTQTPKHLITATGQRVTLRCSPRSGDLSVYWYQQSLDQGLQFLIQYYNGEERAKGNILERFSAQQFPDLHSELNLSSLELGDSALYFCASSVDRQPYNEQFFGPGTRLTVL.

V is TRBV28 and J is TRBJ1-5, with 9 bases matching TRBD1. The J segment lost 6 bases and the V segment lost 5 bases, leaving 5 bases of the junction unmatched. CDR1 is MDHEN and CDR2 is SYDVKM in the germline V gene. The CDR3 sequence is 14 residues long. CDR3 amino acids: CASSNRQGVQPQHF. The DNA of the CDR3 is TGTGCCAGCAGTAACCGACAGGGGGTTCAGCCCCAGCATTTT.

This chain uses TRBV29-1 with TRBJ2-2, with 8 bases lining up with TRBD1. The CDR3 has 14 residues. Germline values: CDR1 SQVTM, CDR2 ANQGSEA. Trimming at V came to 3 bases and at J to 4 bases, leaving 4 bases not matched to a gene. CDR3: CSVEDRAVTGELFF. CDR3 nucleotide sequence: TGCAGCGTTGAGGACAGGGCGGTCACCGGGGAGCTGTTTTTT.

The chain couples TRBV28 to TRBJ2-7; perhaps TRBD1 as D (6 bases). Germline lookup yields CDR1 MDHEN and CDR2 SYDVKM. Trimming cost V 5 bases and J 4 bases, with 12 bases left between them. This CDR3 is built from 13 residues. CDR3 sequence reads: CASSPLQGYEQYV. The CDR3 nucleotides read TGTGCCAGCAGTCCGTTACAGGGATACGAGCAGTACGTC.

The J gene is TRBJ2-3, the V gene TRBV4-3, with 11 nucleotides matching TRBD2. The J segment lost 5 bases and the V segment lost 2 bases, leaving 3 bases of the junction unmatched. Germline V gene sequence: CDR1 LGHNA, CDR2 YSLEER. The CDR3 sequence is 15 residues long. CDR3 bases: TGCGCCAGCAGCCAACAAGGGACTAGCGGAGATACGCAGTATTTT. Its translation is CASSQQGTSGDTQYF.

This clone was seen a few times. The chain has TRBV4-3 and TRBJ2-6, with D perhaps matching TRBD1 (6 bases). The V end lost 1 base, the J end lost 3 bases, and 10 bases lay between the germline ends. Germline CDR1 reads LGHNA; CDR2 reads YSLEER. The CDR3 extends over 16 amino acids. CDR3 amino acids: CASSQGGGGGANVLTF. The CDR3 bases are TGCGCCAGCAGCCAAGGAGGGGGTGGTGGGGCCAACGTCCTGACTTTC.

This clone has just one count. The chain recombines TRBV7-3 with TRBJ2-1; D is perhaps TRBD1 (7 bases). Germline V CDR1 and CDR2: SGHTA, FQGTGA. Trimming left V 4 bases short and J 10 bases short, with 14 bases between. The CDR3 totals 13 residues. CDR3 in amino acids: CASSSNQGGEQFF. In DNA form, the CDR3 reads TGTGCCAGCAGCTCGAACCAGGGGGGAGAGCAGTTCTTC.

This clone was observed a handful of times. This rearrangement joins TRBV2 to TRBJ2-1; the match to TRBD2 covers 7 bases. V lost 6 bases, J lost 1 base, and 9 bases stayed unmatched. The CDR3 loop spans 16 amino acids. Germline CDR1 is SNHLY and CDR2 is FYNNEI. The DNA of the CDR3 is TGTGCCAGCAGGGTCCGGGCTAGCGGATCCTACAATGAGCAGTTCTTC. Protein sequence: CASRVRASGSYNEQFF.